A selection of T cell receptor beta chains follows, all from one sample in a study of T cells in narcolepsy. The repertoire was sequenced with immunoSEQ multiplex PCR; TCRdb's copy has only in-frame clones and lacks some. The table includes tens of thousands of clones, around 90% detected once. The specimen was CD45RA- memory CD4+ T cells from PBMCs. These receptors were taken from a human donor with narcolepsy. Each CDR3 is given with its conserved first and last residue. A D gene is named only where the DNA matches it firmly. A row's size may be missing; if present it is once, few, many or a size class.

>-|TRBD1|TRBV25-1|TRBJ1-3
TGTGCCAGCAGGGACAGGTTCTCTGGAAACACCATATATTTT
CASRDRFSGNTIYF
>-|-|TRBV6-5|TRBJ2-5
TGTGCCACCGCCGCAGGCCTAGCTCAGACCCAGTACTTC
CATAAGLAQTQYF
>-|-|TRBV5-6|TRBJ2-1
TGTGCCAGCAGCTTGGCGGGTAGGGACAACAATGAGCAGTTCTTC
CASSLAGRDNNEQFF
>-|-|TRBV27|TRBJ2-7
TGTGCCAGCAGTTTGGTCGGGAGCTACGAGCAGTACTTC
CASSLVGSYEQYF
>-|TRBD1|TRBV15|TRBJ1-1
TGTGCCACCAGCAGAGTGGGGACAGGGTTGACTGAAGCTTTCTTT
CATSRVGTGLTEAFF
>-|-|TRBV21-1|TRBJ2-5
TGTGCCAGCAGTCAAAAAATCCCTTTGGTGGGGGGGCGTCGAGAGACCCAGTACTTC
CASSQKIPLVGGRRETQYF
>-|-|TRBV6-5|TRBJ1-1
TGTGCCAGCAGTTCCTGGATGGGGCCTTTGAACACTGAAGCTTTCTTT
CASSSWMGPLNTEAFF
>-|-|TRBV5-1|TRBJ2-7
TGCGCCAGCAGCCCCCAGGGGATGGCCTACGAGCAGTACTTC
CASSPQGMAYEQYF
>-|-|TRBV7-2|TRBJ1-5
TGTGCCAGCAGCTTAGCGGCTGCGGGCTATCAGCCCCAGCATTTT
CASSLAAAGYQPQHF
>-|-|TRBV7-7|TRBJ2-7
TGTGCCAGCAGCCCAGGACTGAGCTCCTACGAGCAGTACTTC
CASSPGLSSYEQYF
>-|-|TRBV2|TRBJ2-7
TGTGCCAGCAGGAGGGGCGAGCAGTACTTC
CASRRGEQYF
>-|TRBD1|TRBV23-1|TRBJ2-3
TGCGCCAGCAGTCTCCCGCGGGACAGGGTTCGAGATACGCAGTATTTT
CASSLPRDRVRDTQYF
>-|-|TRBV12-5|TRBJ2-1
TGTGCTAGTGGTTTCTCCTCAACAGGGAAGTGGTTCTTC
CASGFSSTGKWFF
>-|TRBD2|TRBV5-1|TRBJ2-2
TGCGCCAGCAGCTCCGGGACTAGCGGGAGCATTGACACCGGGGAGCTGTTTTTT
CASSSGTSGSIDTGELFF
>-|-|TRBV5-5|TRBJ2-1
TGTGCCAGCAGCGCCCGGGGATGGAGGGCGGGGGAGCAGTTCTTC
CASSARGWRAGEQFF
>once|-|TRBV4-2|TRBJ2-2
TGTGCCAGCAGCCAAGACAGGGGAAACACCGGGGAGCTGTTTTTT
CASSQDRGNTGELFF
>-|TRBD2|TRBV28|TRBJ2-1
TGTGCCAGCAGTTTATGGGACTTGACTAGCGGGGGCCTTAATGAGCAGTTCTTC
CASSLWDLTSGGLNEQFF
>-|-|TRBV18|TRBJ2-1
TGTGCCAGCTCAGTACCCGAACAGGGCAATGAGCAGTTCTTC
CASSVPEQGNEQFF
>-|-|TRBV28|TRBJ1-2
TGTGCCAGCAGCCGGCCGGTCCGTGGCTACACCTTC
CASSRPVRGYTF
>-|-|TRBV19|TRBJ2-1
TGTGCCAGTAAACCGGCTGGGGGACCCTACAATGAGCAGTTCTTC
CASKPAGGPYNEQFF
>-|TRBD2|TRBV2|TRBJ2-7
TGTGCCAGCAGTGAGGTGGGAGGGACTTTGGCTCTCGAGCAGTACTTC
CASSEVGGTLALEQYF
>-|TRBD2|TRBV2|TRBJ2-5
TGTGCCAGCAGTGAAGTTGGACTAGCGGGAGAGACCCAGTACTTC
CASSEVGLAGETQYF